This TCR beta chain came from a study of blood T cells in healthy people across ages. Study results and limitations: Considered underestimates were the diversity estimates obtained from one million T cells.

This clonotype was recorded only once. Its antigen is unknown. A J-beta primer mix and a sample-barcoded 5' primer were used in a second PCR of roughly 7 to 12 cycles. Each CDR3 protein gets one entry after TCRdb re-called the 5' RACE reads with MiXCR. The table lists approximately 1,700,000 distinct CDR3 sequences, about two fifths of them singletons, with under 25% in the top ten. V shed 6 bases, J shed 8 bases, and the junction held 9 bases outside the gene matches. CDR1 is LGHDT, CDR2 YNNKEL, per germline (reference sequence). This CDR3 region has 13 residues. The sample consisted of blood. The receptor was derived from a human donor in good health. This chain uses TRBV3-1 with TRBJ1-1, with 7 bases fitting TRBD1. In DNA form, the CDR3 reads TGTGCCAGCAGTCACGCCGCGGACAGGGAAGCTTTCTTT. This gives the protein CASSHAADREAFF.